Below, 14 T cell receptor beta chains from the same sample are listed, as sequenced in a study of blood T cell repertoires in COVID-19. Sequencing was performed with immunoSEQ multiplex PCR; in TCRdb, only in-frame clones are kept and a portion is missing. The sample contains hundreds of thousands of clones, around 84% of which appear only once. The sequenced sample was PBMCs or T cells enriched from blood (not recorded which). These receptors were collected from a man between 35 and 55 years old who had been exposed to COVID-19.

This chain links TRBV5-6 with TRBJ1-6; the D is unclear. V was pared by 4 bases and J by 7 bases, with 6 bases between. The CDR3 runs 12 residues. Germline V gene sequence: CDR1 SGHDT, CDR2 YYEEEE. The CDR3 coding sequence is TGTGCCAGCAGCCGAGGAAATTCACCCCTCCACTTT. The encoded protein is CASSRGNSPLHF.

This chain joins TRBV3-1 (or the pseudogene TRBV3-2) and TRBJ2-2, with 9 bases matching TRBD2. The CDR3 consists of 17 residues. Germline V gene data show CDR1 as LGHDT and CDR2 as YNNKEL (reference sequence). J gave up 7 bases and V 7 bases, and 16 bases lay outside the gene matches. The CDR3 reads CASTLRPSGRKNGELFF. The CDR3 region has the DNA TGTGCCAGCACCCTACGCCCGAGCGGGAGGAAAAACGGGGAGCTGTTTTTT.

This chain connects TRBV6-2 or TRBV6-3 to TRBJ2-3, with 9 bases identical to TRBD2. V dropped 6 bases and J dropped 4; count of bases not matched to a gene: 8. Germline V lookup: CDR1 MNHEY, CDR2 SVGEGT. The CDR3 totals 15 residues. The chain's CDR3 is CASSLAGSDADTQYF. CDR3 DNA: TGTGCCAGCAGCCTAGCGGGGAGTGACGCAGATACGCAGTATTTT.

The rearrangement links TRBV10-1 to TRBJ2-3; D is unresolved. The CDR3 spans 14 residues. Deletions cut 4 bases from V and 6 bases from J, with 14 bases between. Germline V gives CDR1 WNHNN, CDR2 SYGVQD (reference sequence). The chain's CDR3 is CASSVGFPVDTQYF. CDR3 DNA sequence: TGCGCCAGCAGTGTCGGGTTCCCTGTGGATACGCAGTATTTT.

This clone showed up many times. Other DNA sequences in this sample translate to the same CDR3. V gene TRBV19 combines with J gene TRBJ1-1; D perhaps matches TRBD1 (5 bases). V lost 5 bases to trimming and J lost 0 bases, with 10 bases between them. The CDR3 has 14 residues. The germline CDR1 and CDR2 sequences are LNHDA and SQIVND (reference sequence). CDR3 bases: TGTGCCAGTAGTCGGGAGGGGCTGAACACTGAAGCTTTCTTT. Residues: CASSREGLNTEAFF.

The rearrangement links TRBV3-1 (or the pseudogene TRBV3-2) to TRBJ2-2; D uncertain. V lost 0 bases to trimming and J lost 5 bases, with 10 bases between them. The CDR3 length is 15 residues. CDR1 LGHDT and CDR2 YNNKEL come from the germline V gene (reference sequence). The CDR3 loop is CASSQDRVRTGELFF. The CDR3 nucleotides read TGTGCCAGCAGCCAAGATCGCGTCCGTACCGGGGAGCTGTTTTTT.

As regards this clone: Just one base apart from a much larger clone, this may be a read error. CDR3 sequence reads: CASSSGQQETQYF. In DNA, the CDR3 is TGTGCCAGCAGCTCGGGACAGCAAGAGACCCAGTACTTC. J is TRBJ2-5 and V is TRBV11-1, with 7 bases identical to TRBD1. The CDR3 is made up of 13 amino acids. With 4 bases clipped from V and 2 bases from J, the junction kept 1 base outside the gene matches. Germline loops: CDR1 SGHAT, CDR2 FQDESV (reference sequence).

The chain joins TRBV18 to TRBJ1-2; 9 nucleotides align to TRBD1. The V gene's germline CDR1 is KGHSH and CDR2 LQKENI. The CDR3 totals 12 residues. Germline trimming cut 3 bases from V and 7 bases from J; bases unmatched to any gene: 0. The CDR3 sequence is CASSPGQGGYTF. CDR3 DNA: TGTGCCAGCTCACCGGGACAGGGTGGCTACACCTTC. Based on the CDR3 plus reference TRBV18 and TRBJ1-2, the full variable domain is NAGVMQNPRHLVRRRGQEARLRCSPMKGHSHVYWYRQLPEEGLKFMVYLQKENIIDESGMPKERFSAEFPKEGPSILRIQQVVRGDSAAYFCASSPGQGGYTFGSGTRLTVV.

The rearrangement uses TRBV6-5 and TRBJ1-1, with TRBD1 matching over 7 bases. Germline CDR1 reads MNHEY; CDR2 reads SVGAGI. V shed 6 bases and J 0 bases; nucleotides not matched to a gene: 1. This CDR3 contains 13 residues. Written as DNA, the CDR3 is TGTGCCAGCAGCGGACAGGTGAACACTGAAGCTTTCTTT. It specifies CASSGQVNTEAFF.

The chain uses TRBV7-2 and TRBJ1-6; 7 bases are a match to TRBD1. J gave up 7 bases and V 4 bases, and 4 bases lay outside the gene matches. Germline loops: CDR1 SGHTA, CDR2 FQGNSA. CDR3 length: 14 residues. The CDR3 region has the DNA TGTGCCAGCAGCTCCCGGGACAGCAATTCACCCCTCCACTTT. It translates to CASSSRDSNSPLHF.

The chain uses TRBV2 and TRBJ2-5, with D tentatively TRBD2 (6 bases). The germline CDR1 and CDR2 sequences are SNHLY and FYNNEI. CDR3 length: 15 residues. V shed 7 bases and J shed 5 bases, with 20 bases lying between them. The CDR3 DNA reads TGTGCCAGCATGGGTCTACGGGGGTATCTCGAGACCCAGTACTTC. Amino acids: CASMGLRGYLETQYF.

V and J are TRBV7-9 and TRBJ2-2, with no clear D. Germline values: CDR1 SEHNR, CDR2 FQNEAQ (reference sequence). The CDR3 consists of 13 residues. The germline V and J ends were trimmed by 3 bases and 0 bases, with 2 bases remaining between them. CDR3 bases: TGTGCCAGCAGCTTCACGAACACCGGGGAGCTGTTTTTT. Translation gives CASSFTNTGELFF.

This clone came up a few times. The J gene is TRBJ1-2, the V gene TRBV5-1, with D possibly matching TRBD1 (6 bases). The CDR3 sequence is 18 residues long. Germline CDR1 SGHRS, CDR2 YFSETQ. Trimming shortened V by 4 bases and J by 4 bases, and 26 bases separated the two germline ends. Here the CDR3 reads CASSLRSGTTLRAYGYTF. In DNA, the CDR3 is TGCGCCAGCAGCCTAAGATCCGGGACAACCCTGAGAGCCTATGGCTACACCTTC.

CDR3 DNA: TGTGCCAGCAGCTCTATGCCCGGGGAGCTGTTTTTT. Translating it yields CASSSMPGELFF. The J gene is TRBJ2-2, the V gene TRBV7-3; D is uncertain. Trimming cost V 4 bases and J 6 bases, with 6 bases left between them. The CDR3 totals 12 residues. From germline, CDR1 is SGHTA and CDR2 FQGTGA.